This is a list of T cell receptor beta chains from one sample in a study of shared clonotypes between healthy human individuals. Repertoires were generated with immunoSEQ multiplex PCR, while TCRdb's copy carries only in-frame clones and drops some. The table shows 600,000 or so clones, with about 98% occurring only once. The material sequenced was naive CD8+ T cells sorted from blood. Receptors originate from a man younger than 45 in good health. Both conserved end residues are part of each CDR3. A D gene is named only where the DNA matches it firmly. Size values are once, few and many counts, or a class for expanded clones, and some rows have none.

j_gene: TRBJ1-1; abundance: -; v_gene: TRBV7-6; d_gene: -; CDR3aa: CASSLARAEEAFF; CDR3nt: TGTGCCAGCAGCTTAGCGAGGGCAGAAGAAGCTTTCTTT
j_gene: TRBJ1-1; abundance: -; v_gene: TRBV7-9; d_gene: -; CDR3aa: CASSQTGKQGPQVAFF; CDR3nt: TGTGCCAGCAGCCAAACCGGTAAGCAGGGGCCGCAGGTCGCTTTCTTT
j_gene: TRBJ2-1; abundance: once; v_gene: TRBV27; d_gene: -; CDR3aa: CASSSHRQNEQFF; CDR3nt: TGTGCCAGCAGTTCCCACAGACAGAATGAGCAGTTCTTC
j_gene: TRBJ2-1; abundance: -; v_gene: TRBV7-9; d_gene: -; CDR3aa: CASSPVGGNEQFF; CDR3nt: TGTGCCAGCAGCCCTGTAGGCGGCAATGAGCAGTTCTTC
j_gene: TRBJ2-3; abundance: -; v_gene: TRBV14; d_gene: -; CDR3aa: CASSLEPMGGTQYF; CDR3nt: TGTGCCAGCAGCCTAGAACCGATGGGGGGTACGCAGTATTTT
j_gene: TRBJ2-7; abundance: once; v_gene: TRBV27; d_gene: -; CDR3aa: CASSRGRKFSSYEQYF; CDR3nt: TGTGCCAGCAGTCGGGGACGTAAGTTCAGCTCCTACGAGCAGTACTTC
j_gene: TRBJ1-1; abundance: -; v_gene: TRBV29-1; d_gene: -; CDR3aa: CYGEYNTEAFF; CDR3nt: TGCTATGGAGAATATAACACTGAAGCTTTCTTT
j_gene: TRBJ2-3; abundance: -; v_gene: TRBV10-2; d_gene: -; CDR3aa: CAGAEAPDTQYF; CDR3nt: TGCGCCGGGGCGGAAGCCCCAGATACGCAGTATTTT
j_gene: TRBJ1-5; abundance: -; v_gene: TRBV7-9; d_gene: -; CDR3aa: CASSPLPNGDQPQHF; CDR3nt: TGTGCCAGCAGCCCCCTCCCTAACGGTGATCAGCCCCAGCATTTT
j_gene: TRBJ2-4; abundance: -; v_gene: TRBV25-1; d_gene: TRBD2; CDR3aa: CASSGSTSGSRGKNIQYF; CDR3nt: TGTGCCAGCAGTGGGAGTACTAGCGGGAGTAGGGGAAAAAACATTCAGTACTTC
j_gene: TRBJ1-1; abundance: -; v_gene: TRBV10-3; d_gene: TRBD1; CDR3aa: CAIRDRGYTEAFF; CDR3nt: TGTGCCATCAGAGACAGGGGCTACACTGAAGCTTTCTTT
j_gene: TRBJ2-1; abundance: -; v_gene: TRBV7-9; d_gene: TRBD2; CDR3aa: CASSLLAGGLGNEQFF; CDR3nt: TGTGCCAGCAGCTTACTAGCGGGAGGACTTGGTAATGAGCAGTTCTTC
j_gene: TRBJ2-7; abundance: once; v_gene: TRBV5-1; d_gene: TRBD2; CDR3aa: CASSLEGLAGGSYEQYF; CDR3nt: TGCGCCAGCAGCTTGGAGGGTTTAGCGGGAGGAAGTTACGAGCAGTACTTC
j_gene: TRBJ2-7; abundance: -; v_gene: TRBV27; d_gene: TRBD2; CDR3aa: CASSTSGSLYEQYF; CDR3nt: TGTGCCAGCAGTACTAGCGGGAGTTTATACGAGCAGTACTTC
j_gene: TRBJ1-2; abundance: -; v_gene: TRBV27; d_gene: -; CDR3aa: CASSPLSSVNYGYTF; CDR3nt: TGTGCCAGCAGTCCTCTCTCGTCTGTTAACTATGGCTACACCTTC
j_gene: TRBJ2-1; abundance: -; v_gene: TRBV19; d_gene: TRBD2; CDR3aa: CASSPSGSWDNEQFF; CDR3nt: TGTGCCAGTAGCCCTAGCGGGAGTTGGGACAATGAGCAGTTCTTC
j_gene: TRBJ1-2; abundance: -; v_gene: TRBV5-1; d_gene: -; CDR3aa: CASRENRGGEGYGYTF; CDR3nt: TGCGCCAGCAGAGAAAACCGGGGAGGAGAAGGCTATGGCTACACCTTC
j_gene: TRBJ2-7; abundance: -; v_gene: TRBV7-6; d_gene: -; CDR3aa: CASSLSGRRHEQYF; CDR3nt: TGTGCCAGCAGCTTATCAGGGCGCAGGCACGAGCAGTACTTC
j_gene: TRBJ2-3; abundance: -; v_gene: TRBV4-2; d_gene: TRBD2; CDR3aa: CASSQGLAAPGDTQYF; CDR3nt: TGTGCCAGCAGCCAAGGTCTAGCGGCGCCGGGAGATACGCAGTATTTT
j_gene: TRBJ2-6; abundance: -; v_gene: TRBV29-1; d_gene: -; CDR3aa: CSVEIFAGVLTF; CDR3nt: TGCAGCGTTGAAATATTCGCGGGCGTCCTGACTTTC
j_gene: TRBJ1-1; abundance: -; v_gene: TRBV7-7; d_gene: TRBD1; CDR3aa: CASSLNEGAGEAFF; CDR3nt: TGTGCTAGCAGCTTAAACGAGGGGGCTGGTGAAGCTTTCTTT
j_gene: TRBJ2-1; abundance: -; v_gene: TRBV6-5; d_gene: -; CDR3aa: CASSYTGGYNEQFF; CDR3nt: TGTGCCAGCAGTTATACCGGCGGCTACAATGAGCAGTTCTTC
j_gene: TRBJ2-3; abundance: -; v_gene: TRBV5-1; d_gene: TRBD2; CDR3aa: CASSFGLAPTDTQYF; CDR3nt: TGCGCCAGCAGCTTTGGACTAGCGCCCACAGATACGCAGTATTTT
j_gene: TRBJ2-5; abundance: -; v_gene: TRBV7-8; d_gene: -; CDR3aa: CASSLEMAGNIDRTQYF; CDR3nt: TGTGCCAGCAGCTTAGAGATGGCCGGAAACATAGATCGGACCCAGTACTTC
j_gene: TRBJ2-7; abundance: -; v_gene: TRBV4-1; d_gene: -; CDR3aa: CASSQATPEIPDEQYF; CDR3nt: TGCGCCAGCAGCCAAGCCACCCCGGAAATTCCGGACGAGCAGTACTTC
j_gene: TRBJ2-3; abundance: -; v_gene: TRBV27; d_gene: TRBD2; CDR3aa: CASSRGTSGSTDTQYF; CDR3nt: TGTGCCAGCAGCCGAGGGACTAGCGGGAGCACAGATACGCAGTATTTT
j_gene: TRBJ2-1; abundance: -; v_gene: TRBV7-6; d_gene: TRBD2; CDR3aa: CASSLAHRTGKTSGSTGNEQFF; CDR3nt: TGTGCCAGCAGCTTAGCTCATCGGACAGGGAAGACTAGCGGGAGTACGGGCAATGAGCAGTTCTTC
j_gene: TRBJ2-3; abundance: -; v_gene: TRBV10-2; d_gene: -; CDR3aa: CASSETSRPYSTDTQYF; CDR3nt: TGCGCCAGCAGTGAAACTTCCAGACCATATAGCACAGATACGCAGTATTTT
j_gene: TRBJ1-4; abundance: -; v_gene: TRBV28; d_gene: TRBD1; CDR3aa: CASSPQGAVDEKLFF; CDR3nt: TGTGCCAGCAGCCCCCAGGGGGCTGTGGACGAAAAACTGTTTTTT
j_gene: TRBJ2-7; abundance: -; v_gene: TRBV27; d_gene: -; CDR3aa: CASSPGDYEQYF; CDR3nt: TGTGCCAGCAGCCCCGGCGACTACGAGCAGTACTTC
j_gene: TRBJ2-5; abundance: -; v_gene: TRBV6-5; d_gene: -; CDR3aa: CASSYSGRLQETQYF; CDR3nt: TGTGCCAGCAGTTACAGTGGGAGGCTCCAAGAGACCCAGTACTTC
j_gene: TRBJ1-5; abundance: -; v_gene: TRBV28; d_gene: -; CDR3aa: CASRVPTIDQPQHF; CDR3nt: TGTGCCAGCAGGGTCCCGACAATTGATCAGCCCCAGCATTTT
j_gene: TRBJ2-7; abundance: -; v_gene: TRBV6-1; d_gene: TRBD1; CDR3aa: CASSRDRENYEQYF; CDR3nt: TGTGCCAGCAGCCGGGACAGGGAAAACTACGAGCAGTACTTC
j_gene: TRBJ1-5; abundance: once; v_gene: TRBV20-1; d_gene: -; CDR3aa: CSASSQPQHF; CDR3nt: TGCAGTGCTAGTTCCCAGCCCCAGCATTTT
j_gene: TRBJ2-1; abundance: -; v_gene: TRBV21-1; d_gene: -; CDR3aa: CASSPGTDPSYNEQFF; CDR3nt: TGTGCCAGCAGCCCCGGGACCGACCCGTCCTACAATGAGCAGTTCTTC
j_gene: TRBJ2-7; abundance: -; v_gene: TRBV27; d_gene: -; CDR3aa: CASSPTGREQYF; CDR3nt: TGTGCCAGCAGTCCAACCGGTCGTGAGCAGTACTTC
j_gene: TRBJ2-1; abundance: -; v_gene: TRBV9; d_gene: -; CDR3aa: CASSPELYNEQFF; CDR3nt: TGTGCCAGCAGCCCGGAGCTTTACAATGAGCAGTTCTTC
j_gene: TRBJ1-4; abundance: -; v_gene: TRBV27; d_gene: TRBD1; CDR3aa: CASSFRDRVKEKLFF; CDR3nt: TGTGCCAGCAGTTTTCGCGACAGGGTAAAAGAAAAACTGTTTTTT
j_gene: TRBJ2-7; abundance: -; v_gene: TRBV29-1; d_gene: TRBD1; CDR3aa: CSARTGTYEQYF; CDR3nt: TGCAGCGCTCGGACAGGTACCTACGAGCAGTACTTC
j_gene: TRBJ1-2; abundance: -; v_gene: TRBV9; d_gene: -; CDR3aa: CASSVDGGAYYGYTF; CDR3nt: TGTGCCAGCAGCGTAGACGGCGGGGCATACTATGGCTACACCTTC
j_gene: TRBJ2-3; abundance: -; v_gene: TRBV4-3; d_gene: -; CDR3aa: CASSQESRPPTDTQYF; CDR3nt: TGCGCCAGCAGCCAAGAGAGCCGTCCCCCGACAGATACGCAGTATTTT
j_gene: TRBJ2-7; abundance: -; v_gene: TRBV7-2; d_gene: -; CDR3aa: CASSLVGPSSYEQYF; CDR3nt: TGTGCCAGCAGCTTAGTAGGCCCGAGCTCCTACGAGCAGTACTTC
j_gene: TRBJ2-1; abundance: -; v_gene: TRBV29-1; d_gene: TRBD2; CDR3aa: CSVRPAGLAVNEQFF; CDR3nt: TGCAGCGTTCGACCGGCGGGACTAGCGGTGAATGAGCAGTTCTTC
j_gene: TRBJ2-1; abundance: -; v_gene: TRBV4-3; d_gene: -; CDR3aa: CASSQVFRGEIYNEQFF; CDR3nt: TGCGCCAGCAGCCAAGTTTTCAGGGGCGAAATTTACAATGAGCAGTTCTTC
j_gene: TRBJ2-7; abundance: -; v_gene: TRBV9; d_gene: TRBD2; CDR3aa: CASSVGLAGGPGEQYF; CDR3nt: TGTGCCAGCAGCGTAGGGCTAGCGGGAGGGCCGGGCGAGCAGTACTTC
j_gene: TRBJ2-1; abundance: -; v_gene: TRBV13; d_gene: TRBD2; CDR3aa: CASSSPGLAGALEQFF; CDR3nt: TGTGCCAGCAGCTCCCCGGGACTAGCGGGAGCTCTTGAGCAGTTCTTC
j_gene: TRBJ2-1; abundance: -; v_gene: TRBV7-6; d_gene: -; CDR3aa: CASSPSGDEQFF; CDR3nt: TGTGCCAGCAGTCCTTCGGGAGATGAGCAGTTCTTC
j_gene: TRBJ1-2; abundance: once; v_gene: TRBV28; d_gene: TRBD1; CDR3aa: CASSPRFRGHGYTF; CDR3nt: TGTGCCAGCAGTCCCCGGTTCAGGGGGCATGGCTACACCTTC